Listed below are T cell receptor beta chains from one sample, sequenced in a study of blood T cells in healthy people across ages. A single record per CDR3 protein comes from TCRdb applying MiXCR to the 5' RACE reads. Of more than 900,000 distinct CDR3 sequences listed, about 27% are singletons. The sample also formed part of further work on T cells of mothers and their children.

The sequenced material came from blood. The receptors were gathered from a woman in her 40s in good health. Both conserved end residues are part of each CDR3. The D gene is left open where the match is weak. Not every row has a clone size; where given, it reads once, few, many or a size class.

d_gene	abundance	v_gene	j_gene	CDR3aa	CDR3nt
.	few	TRBV7-9	TRBJ1-5	CASSPDGGRGQPQHF	TGTGCCAGCAGCCCTGATGGGGGAAGGGGTCAGCCCCAGCATTTT
.	.	TRBV7-9	TRBJ2-1	CASKEGAPYNEQFF	TGTGCCAGCAAGGAGGGGGCCCCCTACAATGAGCAGTTCTTC
.	few	TRBV20-1	TRBJ2-5	CSARPLAGGVGGETQYF	TGCAGTGCTAGACCTTTAGCTGGCGGGGTAGGGGGCGAGACCCAGTACTTC
TRBD1	.	TRBV20-1	TRBJ2-3	CSAASPPGQSQYF	TGCAGTGCTGCCAGCCCACCGGGACAGTCACAGTATTTT
.	.	TRBV5-1	TRBJ1-1	CASSPRPRGSTEAFF	TGCGCCAGCAGCCCACGCCCTCGGGGGAGCACTGAAGCTTTCTTT
.	.	TRBV28	TRBJ2-7	CASSLFRLRDSYEQYF	TGTGCCAGCAGTTTATTCCGCCTACGGGACTCCTACGAGCAGTACTTC
.	.	TRBV7-1	TRBJ2-3	CASSSRREDTQYF	TGTGCCAGCAGCTCCCGACGGGAAGATACGCAGTATTTT
.	many	TRBV27	TRBJ2-7	CASSLSAGQVAYEQYF	TGTGCCAGCAGTTTGTCAGCGGGACAGGTCGCCTACGAGCAGTACTTC
.	few	TRBV5-1	TRBJ2-7	CASSFDTTYEQYF	TGCGCCAGCAGCTTTGACACCACCTACGAGCAGTACTTC
TRBD1	many	TRBV9	TRBJ2-1	CASSRDRPNYNEQFF	TGTGCCAGCTCCCGGGACAGACCTAACTACAATGAGCAGTTCTTC
.	.	TRBV7-9	TRBJ2-5	CASSLEQDGETQYF	TGTGCCAGCAGCTTAGAACAGGATGGGGAGACCCAGTACTTC
TRBD1	.	TRBV29-1	TRBJ1-1	CSARQGRPEAFF	TGCAGCGCCCGACAGGGAAGGCCTGAAGCTTTCTTT
.	few	TRBV27	TRBJ2-2	CASRNTGYDTGELFF	TGTGCCAGCAGGAATACAGGGTATGACACCGGGGAGCTGTTTTTT
TRBD1	.	TRBV29-1	TRBJ1-6	CSVILPGTGSNNSPLHF	TGCAGCGTTATACTGCCCGGGACAGGATCGAATAATTCACCCCTCCACTTT
.	many	TRBV6-1	TRBJ2-1	CASSVQGATYNEQFF	TGTGCCAGCAGTGTACAGGGAGCGACCTACAATGAGCAGTTCTTC
.	few	TRBV12-3/TRBV12-4	TRBJ1-6	CASSSQGSYNSPLHF	TGTGCCAGCAGTTCCCAGGGTTCCTATAATTCACCCCTCCACTTT
TRBD1	many	TRBV7-8	TRBJ2-7	CASSFRDRSSYEQYF	TGTGCCAGCAGCTTCAGGGACAGGAGCTCCTACGAGCAGTACTTC
.	many	TRBV7-9	TRBJ1-1	CASSLAGAREAFF	TGTGCCAGCAGTCTGGCGGGGGCCCGTGAAGCTTTCTTT
.	few	TRBV14	TRBJ2-1	CASSQTREQFF	TGTGCCAGCAGCCAAACAAGAGAGCAGTTCTTC
TRBD2	.	TRBV28	TRBJ2-1	CASSLAGGRSNEQFF	TGTGCCAGCAGTTTAGCGGGGGGCCGGTCCAATGAGCAGTTCTTC
.	many	TRBV9	TRBJ1-4	CASSVGTNNEKLFF	TGTGCCAGCAGCGTTGGGACCAATAATGAAAAACTGTTTTTT
.	.	TRBV5-1	TRBJ1-1	CASSLRGGGLNTEAFF	TGCGCCAGCAGCTTGCGGGGAGGGGGGCTGAACACTGAAGCTTTCTTT
.	.	TRBV20-1	TRBJ1-5	CSARGGAGDQPQHF	TGCAGTGCTAGGGGGGGAGCGGGGGATCAGCCCCAGCATTTT
TRBD1	few	TRBV30	TRBJ1-5	CAWAGGTNQPQHF	TGTGCCTGGGCAGGGGGCACCAATCAGCCCCAGCATTTT
TRBD2	few	TRBV7-9	TRBJ2-7	CASSTPRTSGYAYEQYF	TGTGCCAGCAGCACCCCTCGGACTAGCGGGTATGCCTACGAGCAGTACTTC
.	.	TRBV7-3	TRBJ1-2	CASSRLMGEQYFGHYGYTF	.
.	.	TRBV20-1	TRBJ1-2	CSAAAGRVNYGYTF	TGCAGTGCTGCGGCGGGCAGGGTCAACTATGGCTACACCTTC
.	many	TRBV7-9	TRBJ2-7	CASSLELRGPVSYEQYF	TGTGCCAGCAGCTTAGAATTAAGGGGCCCCGTGTCCTACGAGCAGTACTTC
.	few	TRBV6-1	TRBJ2-2	CASSEARGRGWITGELFF	TGTGCCAGCAGTGAAGCGAGGGGCAGGGGATGGATCACCGGGGAGCTGTTTTTT
TRBD2	.	TRBV4-1	TRBJ2-1	CASSQPTSGGGRNEQFF	TGCGCCAGCAGCCAACCGACTAGCGGGGGCGGGAGGAATGAGCAGTTCTTC
.	.	TRBV28	TRBJ1-2	CASSFTGTYGYTF	TGTGCCAGCAGTTTCACCGGGACCTATGGCTACACCTTC
.	.	TRBV4-1	TRBJ2-6	CASSQARGRGSGANVLTF	TGCGCCAGCAGCCAAGCTCGGGGCAGGGGATCAGGGGCCAACGTCCTGACTTTC
.	.	TRBV27	TRBJ2-1	CASSFGGLYNEQFF	TGTGCCAGCAGTTTCGGGGGGCTCTACAATGAGCAGTTCTTC
.	few	TRBV12-3/TRBV12-4	TRBJ1-2	CASRPRGGIYGYTF	TGTGCCAGCAGGCCTCGGGGGGGGATTTATGGCTACACCTTC
.	.	TRBV4-3	TRBJ1-1	CASSQEPGNTEAFF	TGCGCCAGCAGCCAAGAACCCGGGAACACTGAAGCTTTCTTT
TRBD1	.	TRBV4-1	TRBJ1-6	CASSQVGQAHNSPLHF	TGCGCCAGCAGCCAAGTTGGACAGGCACATAATTCACCCCTCCACTTT
.	.	TRBV6-5	TRBJ2-7	CASSYSAGTSSYEQYF	TGTGCCAGCAGTTACTCAGCCGGGACGAGCTCCTACGAGCAGTACTTC
.	.	TRBV7-2	TRBJ1-2	CASSLGLAGDGYTF	TGTGCCAGCAGCTTAGGGCTGGCGGGAGATGGCTACACCTTC
TRBD1	few	TRBV6-1	TRBJ1-6	CASSGRTGGSPLHF	TGTGCCAGCAGTGGTCGGACAGGGGGCTCACCCCTCCACTTT
TRBD1	many	TRBV12-3/TRBV12-4	TRBJ2-1	CASSPRDRVENEQFF	TGTGCCAGCAGCCCCCGGGACAGGGTGGAGAATGAGCAGTTCTTC
.	few	TRBV9	TRBJ1-1	CASSANTGGTEAFF	TGTGCCAGCAGCGCTAATACCGGAGGGACTGAAGCTTTCTTT
TRBD1	.	TRBV28	TRBJ2-5	CASSPGTVLLTQYF	TGTGCCAGCAGCCCCGGGACAGTTCTGCTTACCCAGTACTTC
.	.	TRBV5-5	TRBJ1-6	CASSISLSYNSPLHF	TGTGCCAGCAGCATCAGCCTCTCCTATAATTCACCCCTCCACTTT
.	.	TRBV6-1	TRBJ2-7	CASSEGEQISDNEQYF	TGTGCCAGCAGTGAAGGGGAACAAATCTCGGACAATGAGCAGTACTTC
TRBD1	few	TRBV14	TRBJ2-1	CASTPFRDRAYNEQFF	TGTGCCAGCACCCCTTTCCGGGACAGGGCCTACAATGAGCAGTTCTTC
.	few	TRBV7-8	TRBJ1-1	CASSLAGGGRNTEAFF	TGTGCCAGCAGCTTAGCAGGTGGGGGGAGGAACACTGAAGCTTTCTTT